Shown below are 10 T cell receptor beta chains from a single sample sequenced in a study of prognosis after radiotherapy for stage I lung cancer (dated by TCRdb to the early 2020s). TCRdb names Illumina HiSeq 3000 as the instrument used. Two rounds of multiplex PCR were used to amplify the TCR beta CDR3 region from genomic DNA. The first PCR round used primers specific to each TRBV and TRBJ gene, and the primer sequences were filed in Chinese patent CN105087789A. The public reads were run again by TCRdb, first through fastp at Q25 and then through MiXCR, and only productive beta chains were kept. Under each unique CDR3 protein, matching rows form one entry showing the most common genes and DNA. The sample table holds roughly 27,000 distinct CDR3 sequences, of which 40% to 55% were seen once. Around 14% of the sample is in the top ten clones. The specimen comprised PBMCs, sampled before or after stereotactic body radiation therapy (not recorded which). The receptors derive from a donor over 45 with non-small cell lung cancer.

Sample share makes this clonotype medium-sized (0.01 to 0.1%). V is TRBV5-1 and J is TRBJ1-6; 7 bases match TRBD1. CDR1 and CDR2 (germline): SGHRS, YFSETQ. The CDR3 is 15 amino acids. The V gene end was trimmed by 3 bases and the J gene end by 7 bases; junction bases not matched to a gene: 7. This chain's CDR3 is CASSSGQSFNSPLHF. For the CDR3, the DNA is TGCGCCAGCAGCTCGGGACAGTCGTTCAATTCACCCCTCCACTTT. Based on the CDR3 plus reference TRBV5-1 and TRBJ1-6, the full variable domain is KAGVTQTPRYLIKTRGQQVTLSCSPISGHRSVSWYQQTPGQGLQFLFEYFSETQRNKGNFPGRFSGRQFSNSRSEMNVSTLELGDSALYLCASSSGQSFNSPLHFGNGTRLTVT.

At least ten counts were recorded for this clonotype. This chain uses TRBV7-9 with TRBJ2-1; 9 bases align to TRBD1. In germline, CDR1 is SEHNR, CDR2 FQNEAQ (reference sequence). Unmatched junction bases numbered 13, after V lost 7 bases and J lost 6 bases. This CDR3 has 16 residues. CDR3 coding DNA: TGTGCCAGCACGCGTTGGACCGGGACAGGGATCAATGAGCAGTTCTTC. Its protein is CASTRWTGTGINEQFF.

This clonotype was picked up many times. The CDR3 sequence is CASSLDPGRSEELFF. The CDR3 DNA follows: TGCGCCAGCAGCTTGGATCCGGGGAGGAGTGAGGAGCTGTTTTTT. This rearrangement joins TRBV5-1 to TRBJ2-2; TRBD2 might be the D (6 bases). CDR3 size: 15 residues. The V end was cut by 0 bases, the J end by 10 bases, with 16 bases between. Germline V lookup: CDR1 SGHRS, CDR2 YFSETQ.

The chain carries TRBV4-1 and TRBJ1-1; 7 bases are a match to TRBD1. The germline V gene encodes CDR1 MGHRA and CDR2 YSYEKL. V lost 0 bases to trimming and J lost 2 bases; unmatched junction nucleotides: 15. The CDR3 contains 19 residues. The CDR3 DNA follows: TGCGCCAGCAGCCAAGAGAGAGGGGGCTTACTACAAATAAACACTGAAGCTTTCTTT. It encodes CASSQERGGLLQINTEAFF.

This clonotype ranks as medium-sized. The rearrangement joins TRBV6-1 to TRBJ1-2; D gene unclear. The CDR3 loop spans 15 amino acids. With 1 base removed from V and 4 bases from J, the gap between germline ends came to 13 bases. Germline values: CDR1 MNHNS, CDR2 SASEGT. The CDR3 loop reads CASSEVATNPYGYTF. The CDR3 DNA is TGTGCCAGCAGTGAAGTGGCCACAAACCCCTATGGCTACACCTTC.

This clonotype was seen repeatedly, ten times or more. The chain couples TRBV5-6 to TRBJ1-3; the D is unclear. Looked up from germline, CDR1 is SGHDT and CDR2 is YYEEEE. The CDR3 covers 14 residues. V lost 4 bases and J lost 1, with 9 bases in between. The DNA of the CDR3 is TGTGCCAGCAGCCGGGATATTTCTGGAAACACCATATATTTT. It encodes CASSRDISGNTIYF.

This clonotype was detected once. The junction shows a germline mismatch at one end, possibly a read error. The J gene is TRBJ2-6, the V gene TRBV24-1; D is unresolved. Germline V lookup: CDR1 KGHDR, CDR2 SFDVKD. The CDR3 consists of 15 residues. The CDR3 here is CATSELRSGVNVLTF. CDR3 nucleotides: TGTGCCACCAGTGAGTTACGCTCTGGGGTCAACGTCCTGACTTTC.

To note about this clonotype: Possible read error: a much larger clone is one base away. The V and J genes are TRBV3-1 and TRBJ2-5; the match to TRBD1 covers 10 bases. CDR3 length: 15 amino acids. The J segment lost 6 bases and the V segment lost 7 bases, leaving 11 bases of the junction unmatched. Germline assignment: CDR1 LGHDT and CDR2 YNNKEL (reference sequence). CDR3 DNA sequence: TGTGCCAGCATCCAGAGAGACAGGGGGCGTCAGACCCAGTACTTC. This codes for CASIQRDRGRQTQYF.

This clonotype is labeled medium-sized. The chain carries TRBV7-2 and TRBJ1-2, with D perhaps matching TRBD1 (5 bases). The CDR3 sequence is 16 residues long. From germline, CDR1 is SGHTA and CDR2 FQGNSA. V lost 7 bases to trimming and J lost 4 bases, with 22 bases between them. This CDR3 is CASTLTRGGVGYGYTF. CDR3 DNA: TGTGCCAGCACCCTGACCCGCGGGGGAGTGGGCTATGGCTACACCTTC. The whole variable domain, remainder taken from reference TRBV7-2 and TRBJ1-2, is GAGVSQSPSNKVTEKGKDVELRCDPISGHTALYWYRQSLGQGLEFLIYFQGNSAPDKSGLPSDRFSAERTGGSVSTLTIQRTQQEDSAVYLCASTLTRGGVGYGYTFGSGTRLTVV.

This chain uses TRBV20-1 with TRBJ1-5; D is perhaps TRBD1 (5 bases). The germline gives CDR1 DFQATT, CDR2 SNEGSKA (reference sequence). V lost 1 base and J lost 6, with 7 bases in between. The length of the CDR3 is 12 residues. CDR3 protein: CSARGGGQPQHF. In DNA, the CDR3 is TGCAGTGCTAGAGGGGGGGGTCAGCCCCAGCATTTT.